These T cell receptor beta chains were read from a single sample in a study of blood T cell repertoires in COVID-19. Sequencing was performed with immunoSEQ multiplex PCR; in TCRdb, only in-frame clones are kept and a portion is missing. This table holds approximately 100,000 clones, approximately 88% found once. Sequencing was done on a sample of peripheral blood. These TCRs come from a human donor in a cohort sampled during active COVID-19. CDR3s leave out the opening cysteine and the closing phenylalanine or tryptophan. The order of the fields is V gene, J gene, CDR3 protein.

>TRBV7-3|TRBJ1-1
ASSRTGNTEAF
>TRBV6-2/TRBV6-3|TRBJ2-5
ASSTIFRGLQETQY
>TRBV15|TRBJ1-1
ATSRAGSQGLEAF
>TRBV4-2|TRBJ2-1
ASSQDGRGDWDEQF
>TRBV10-3|TRBJ2-5
AISESGAGQGGETQY
>TRBV7-3|TRBJ1-6
ASSLGQGAYSPLH
>TRBV9|TRBJ2-2
ASSAPLLAGGQLTGELF
>TRBV12-5|TRBJ1-4
ATSTGREKLF
>TRBV27|TRBJ2-7
ASSRQGSSTSYEQY
>TRBV5-5|TRBJ1-6
ASSPSPGTAGNSPLH
>TRBV7-9|TRBJ1-1
ASSLVSNTGLGTEAF
>TRBV7-7|TRBJ2-3
ASSLSDSSTDTQY
>TRBV5-4|TRBJ2-7
ASSSSRSSGGAYEQY
>TRBV28|TRBJ1-3
ASSLSFPQTVGNTIY
>TRBV5-1|TRBJ2-5
ASSMDRATETQY
>TRBV18|TRBJ2-2
ASSPEAIATGELF
>TRBV5-4|TRBJ2-2
ASSLPPQGAPGVGDGELF
>TRBV4-1|TRBJ2-1
ASGGTGAYNEQF
>TRBV3-1/TRBV3-2|TRBJ1-6
ASSLLGTGDSPLH
>TRBV7-9|TRBJ1-1
ASSLYRENTEAF
>TRBV7-9|TRBJ1-1
ASSPAGGREAF
>TRBV28|TRBJ1-6
ASSLQGAVDPLLH
>TRBV4-3|TRBJ2-2
ASRLGGGLSGELF
>TRBV18|TRBJ1-4
ASSPPLGRDATNEKLF
>TRBV11-2|TRBJ2-7
ASRGPYEQY
>TRBV15|TRBJ2-3
ATSTSRLVRGTDTQY
>TRBV4-1|TRBJ1-6
ASSQDFGPGYSPLH
>TRBV7-9|TRBJ1-1
ASSLEGGKTEAF
>TRBV5-1|TRBJ1-1
ASTSETGRNTEAF
>TRBV5-4|TRBJ2-5
ASGRETQY
>TRBV19|TRBJ2-3
ASSIRRLAGVKDTQY
>TRBV28|TRBJ2-7
ASRQDYEQY
>TRBV6-5|TRBJ1-1
ASRTGGEAF
>TRBV2|TRBJ2-7
ASAERTVQGEQY
>TRBV2|TRBJ2-5
ASTKNRGRQETQY
>TRBV27|TRBJ2-5
ASSKKTGPRQETQY
>TRBV12-3/TRBV12-4|TRBJ2-7
ASRHAGAYEQY
>TRBV4-1|TRBJ2-3
ASSLPRDSSTDTQY
>TRBV18|TRBJ2-1
ASSRAEADQF
>TRBV9|TRBJ1-2
ASSVGLKGDGYT
>TRBV19|TRBJ2-2
ASRTGDSNTGELF
>TRBV19|TRBJ2-1
ASSTLAGGNNEQF
>TRBV5-6|TRBJ1-1
ASSSFGTGGPNTEAF
>TRBV6-2/TRBV6-3|TRBJ1-1
ASSYGGGGPEAF
>TRBV10-3|TRBJ1-2
AISGDTYGYT